This T cell receptor beta chain was observed in a study of memory CD4+ T cells and cytomegalovirus serostatus (dated by TCRdb to the late 2010s). About the study as a whole: The cohort included about 33 healthy adults from Belgium, of whom 9 were CMV seropositive and roughly 25 were CMV seronegative. To replicate a published TCR-based CMV serostatus classifier, the researchers sequenced the CD4+ memory TCRbeta repertoires of a Belgian cohort whose cytomegalovirus serostatus was known.

As regards this clone: Its antigen is currently not known. Per-base quality was not reported, and no clone a single base away is much larger than it.

The Quick-DNA Microprep Kit was used to extract genomic DNA from the sorted cells. TCRbeta DNA was amplified with the immunoSEQ hsTCRbeta kit following the manufacturer's protocol. TCRbeta libraries were sequenced on an Illumina MiSeq instrument. In the original analysis: Once out-of-frame sequences had been removed, 2,204,828 distinct TCRbeta sequences were left, which works out to an average of approximately 61,000 per individual. Two values were used to score each individual: the count of 150 to 200 previously reported CMV-associated TCRbeta sequences and the total count of productive distinct TCRbeta sequences. A beta-binomial model was reimplemented in Python, and scikit-learn random forests with default parameters were trained on US cohort data. Classifier performance on the Belgian cohort was summarized as median AUC with percentile confidence intervals calculated over 10,000 bootstrap iterations. Imported from immuneACCESS, the table was reduced by TCRdb to in-frame sequences with V and J called. These copies leave out some clones; in studies compared against another copy, an unresolved V gene accounts for under half, and the cause of the remainder is not known. V, J and clone size are those of that table, while D and trimming were read from the DNA. This sample is represented by around 62,000 clones; 60% to 85% of them were singletons. Of the sample, roughly 5% falls within the top ten clones.

Overall study results and their limits: Among the 160 or so previously reported CMV-associated TCRbeta sequences, some 70 showed up in the CD4+ memory repertoires, with each one found in between one and five individuals. Only CD4+CD45RO+ memory cells were sequenced, in contrast to the original study, in which naive and memory CD4+ and CD8+ populations were covered. The results were interpreted as suggesting that the CMV-associated TCR signature is mostly present in the CD4+ memory repertoire. On the Belgian cohort, the classifier built on the original framework reached a median bootstrapped AUC of 0.95, with a 95% CI of 0.76-1.00. For CMV serostatus prediction, a median bootstrapped AUC of approximately 0.95 was reached with the original framework, and a median bootstrapped AUC of roughly 0.89 was reached with a US-trained random forest.

The CDR3 has 14 amino acids, counting the end cysteine and phenylalanine. Of the read, only the CDR3 DNA is kept; its 42 bases are in frame from base 1. The germline V end is reduced by 4 bases and the J end by 7 bases; junction bases left unmatched: 5. CDR1 and CDR2 are read off the germline V gene as SGHTA and FQGTGA. Single viable CD3+CD4+CD8-CD45RO+ cells were sorted as memory CD4+ T cells on a FACSAria II. To determine CMV serostatus, a Roche Elecsys assay was used that detects serum IgG against CMV pp150, pp28, p38 and p52. Once the samples were thawed, total CD4+ T cells were enriched through positive selection using CD4 magnetic microbeads. The samples came from a separate study whose specific focus was interrogating the CD4+ T cell memory repertoire. Following standard operating procedures, peripheral blood mononuclear cells were isolated and cryopreserved, while serum was kept at -80 degrees C. Staining used CD3-PerCP (BW264/56), CD4-APC (RPA-T4), CD45RO-PE (UCHT1) and CD8-Pacific Orange (3B5) antibodies, with Sytox blue excluding non-viable cells.

The material sequenced was memory CD4+ T cells from blood. This receptor chain uses TRBV7-3 and TRBJ2-2; 8 middle bases align to TRBD2. This receptor was identified in an adult in good health and CMV-seropositive. The CDR3 loop reads CASSSEAGVGELFF. The base sequence is TGTGCCAGCAGCTCGGAAGCGGGAGTCGGGGAGCTGTTTTTT.